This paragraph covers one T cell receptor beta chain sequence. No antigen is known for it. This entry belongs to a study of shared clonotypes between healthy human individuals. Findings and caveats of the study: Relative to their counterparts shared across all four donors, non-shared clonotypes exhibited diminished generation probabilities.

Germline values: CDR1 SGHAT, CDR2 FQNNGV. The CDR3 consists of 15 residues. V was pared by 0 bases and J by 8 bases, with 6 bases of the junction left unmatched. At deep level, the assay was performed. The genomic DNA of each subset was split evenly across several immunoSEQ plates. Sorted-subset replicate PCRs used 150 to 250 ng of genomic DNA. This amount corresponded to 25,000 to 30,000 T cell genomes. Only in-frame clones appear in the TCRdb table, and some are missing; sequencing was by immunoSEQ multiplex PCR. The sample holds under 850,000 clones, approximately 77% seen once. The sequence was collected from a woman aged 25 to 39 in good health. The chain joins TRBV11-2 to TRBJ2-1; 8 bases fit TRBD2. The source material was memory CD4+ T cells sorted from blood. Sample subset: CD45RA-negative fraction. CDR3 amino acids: CASSLEAGGSHEQFF. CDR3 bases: TGTGCCAGCAGCTTAGAGGCGGGAGGCTCCCATGAGCAGTTCTTC.